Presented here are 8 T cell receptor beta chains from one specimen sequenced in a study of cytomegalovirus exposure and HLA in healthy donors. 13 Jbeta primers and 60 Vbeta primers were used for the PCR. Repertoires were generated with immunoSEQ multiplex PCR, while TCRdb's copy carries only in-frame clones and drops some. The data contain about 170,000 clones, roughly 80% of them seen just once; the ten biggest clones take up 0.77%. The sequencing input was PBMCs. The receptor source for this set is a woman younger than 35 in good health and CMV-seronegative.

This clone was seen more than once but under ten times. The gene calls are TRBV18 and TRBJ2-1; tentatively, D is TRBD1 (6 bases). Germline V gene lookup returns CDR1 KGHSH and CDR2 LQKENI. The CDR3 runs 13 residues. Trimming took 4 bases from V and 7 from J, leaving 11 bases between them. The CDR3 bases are TGTGCCAGCTCACAACCACAGGGAAATGAGCAGTTCTTC. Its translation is CASSQPQGNEQFF.

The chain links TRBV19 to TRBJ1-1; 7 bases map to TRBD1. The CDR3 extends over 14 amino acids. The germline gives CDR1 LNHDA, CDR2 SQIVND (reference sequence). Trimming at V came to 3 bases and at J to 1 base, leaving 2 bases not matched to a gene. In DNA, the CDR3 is TGTGCCAGTAGTATTACAGGGGCGAACACTGAAGCTTTCTTT. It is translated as CASSITGANTEAFF.

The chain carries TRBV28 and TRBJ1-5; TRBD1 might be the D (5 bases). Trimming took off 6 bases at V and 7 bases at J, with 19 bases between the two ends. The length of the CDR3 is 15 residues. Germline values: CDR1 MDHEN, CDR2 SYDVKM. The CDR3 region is CASRQGGGPEQPQHF. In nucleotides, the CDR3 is TGTGCCAGCAGGCAGGGCGGGGGTCCGGAACAGCCCCAGCATTTT.

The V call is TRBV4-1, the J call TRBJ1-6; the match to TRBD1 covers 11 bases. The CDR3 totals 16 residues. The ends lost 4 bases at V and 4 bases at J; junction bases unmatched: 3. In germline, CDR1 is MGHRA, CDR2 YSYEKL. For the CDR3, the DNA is TGCGCCAGCAGCCGGACAGGGGGCGCTTATAATTCACCCCTCCACTTT. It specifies CASSRTGGAYNSPLHF.

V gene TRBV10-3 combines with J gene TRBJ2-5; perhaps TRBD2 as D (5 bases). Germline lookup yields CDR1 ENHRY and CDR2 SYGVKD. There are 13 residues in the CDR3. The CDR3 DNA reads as TGTGTTAAAACCCATAGCGCGCGGGAGACCCAGTACTTC. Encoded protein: CVKTHSARETQYF.

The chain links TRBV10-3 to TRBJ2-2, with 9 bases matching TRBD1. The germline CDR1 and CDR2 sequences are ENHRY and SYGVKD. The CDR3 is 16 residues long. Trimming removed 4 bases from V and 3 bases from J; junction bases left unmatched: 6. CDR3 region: CAISGDREEDTGELFF. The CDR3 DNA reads TGTGCCATCAGTGGGGACAGGGAGGAGGACACCGGGGAGCTGTTTTTT.

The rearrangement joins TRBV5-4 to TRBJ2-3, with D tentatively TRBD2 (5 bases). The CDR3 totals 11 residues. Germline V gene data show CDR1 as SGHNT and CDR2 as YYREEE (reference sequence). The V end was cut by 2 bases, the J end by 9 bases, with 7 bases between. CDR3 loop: CASSLAETQYF. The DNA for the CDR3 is TGTGCCAGCAGCTTAGCGGAAACGCAGTATTTT.

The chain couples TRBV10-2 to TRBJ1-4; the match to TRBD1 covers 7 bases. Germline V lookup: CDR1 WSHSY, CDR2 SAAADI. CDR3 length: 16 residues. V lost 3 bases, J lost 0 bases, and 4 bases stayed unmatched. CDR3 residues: CASSDLGTATNEKLFF. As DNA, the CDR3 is TGCGCCAGCAGTGACCTTGGGACAGCAACTAATGAAAAACTGTTTTTT.